The clone carrying this TCR beta chain was counted many times. Germline V gene sequence: CDR1 SGHAT, CDR2 FQNNGV. The CDR3 is made up of 16 amino acids. V shed 4 bases and J 8 bases; nucleotides not matched to a gene: 13. The data stem from a study of molecular identifiers for immune sequencing clone quantification. One entry per CDR3 protein, called by TCRdb with MiXCR from the PCR reads. This sample has hundreds of thousands of distinct CDR3 sequences, with roughly 27% found just once. This rearrangement joins TRBV11-2 to TRBJ2-3; 9 bases fit TRBD1. Input material: naive CD8+ T cells from blood, with Jurkat cell RNA spiked in. Indicated subset: FACS-sorted CD8+CD4-CCR7+CD45RA+ naive T cells. The sequence derives from a human donor in good health. Some libraries in this study had Jurkat cell RNA spiked in. The CDR3 sequence: CASSSYTGGPSGTQYF. The CDR3 DNA is TGTGCCAGCAGCTCATATACAGGGGGCCCCTCTGGTACGCAGTATTTT.